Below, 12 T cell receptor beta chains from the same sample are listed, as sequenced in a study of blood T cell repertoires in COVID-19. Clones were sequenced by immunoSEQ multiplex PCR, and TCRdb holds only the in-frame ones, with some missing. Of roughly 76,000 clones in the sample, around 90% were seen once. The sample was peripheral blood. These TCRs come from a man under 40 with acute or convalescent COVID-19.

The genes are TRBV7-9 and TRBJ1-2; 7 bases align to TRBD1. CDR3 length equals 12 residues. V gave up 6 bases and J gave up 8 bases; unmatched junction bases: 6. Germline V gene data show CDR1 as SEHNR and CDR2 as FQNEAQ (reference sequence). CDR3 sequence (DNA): TGTGCCAGCAGGTCGACAGGGTTCGGCTACACCTTC. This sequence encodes CASRSTGFGYTF.

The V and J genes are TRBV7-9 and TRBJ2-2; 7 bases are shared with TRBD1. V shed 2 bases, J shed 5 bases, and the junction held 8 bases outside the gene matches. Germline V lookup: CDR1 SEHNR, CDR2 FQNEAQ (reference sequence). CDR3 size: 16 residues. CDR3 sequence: CASSLPDREWTGELFF. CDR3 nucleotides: TGTGCCAGCAGCTTACCCGACAGGGAGTGGACCGGGGAGCTGTTTTTT.

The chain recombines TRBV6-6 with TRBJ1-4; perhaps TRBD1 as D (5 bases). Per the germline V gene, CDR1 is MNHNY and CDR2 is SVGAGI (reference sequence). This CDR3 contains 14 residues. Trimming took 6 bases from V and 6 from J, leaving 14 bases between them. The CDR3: CASRGTGADEKLFF. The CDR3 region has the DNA TGTGCCAGCAGGGGGACTGGGGCAGATGAAAAACTGTTTTTT.

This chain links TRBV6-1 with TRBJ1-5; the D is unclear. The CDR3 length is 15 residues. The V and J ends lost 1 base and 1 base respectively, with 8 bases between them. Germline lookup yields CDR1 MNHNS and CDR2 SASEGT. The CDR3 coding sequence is TGTGCCAGCAGTGAAGATGGCATAAGCAATCAGCCCCAGCATTTT. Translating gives CASSEDGISNQPQHF.

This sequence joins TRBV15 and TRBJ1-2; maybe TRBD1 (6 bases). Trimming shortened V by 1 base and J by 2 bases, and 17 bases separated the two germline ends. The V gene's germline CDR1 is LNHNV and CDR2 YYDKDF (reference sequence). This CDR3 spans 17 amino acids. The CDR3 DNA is TGTGCCACCAGCAGAGCCGGGGCAGGGGCCAACAACTATGGCTACACCTTC. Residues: CATSRAGAGANNYGYTF.

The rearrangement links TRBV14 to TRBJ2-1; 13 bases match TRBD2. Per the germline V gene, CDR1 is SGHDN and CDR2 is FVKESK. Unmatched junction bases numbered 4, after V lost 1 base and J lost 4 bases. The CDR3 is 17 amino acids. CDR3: CASSQGTSGSQYNEQFF. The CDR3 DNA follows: TGTGCCAGCAGCCAAGGGACTAGCGGGAGCCAGTACAATGAGCAGTTCTTC.

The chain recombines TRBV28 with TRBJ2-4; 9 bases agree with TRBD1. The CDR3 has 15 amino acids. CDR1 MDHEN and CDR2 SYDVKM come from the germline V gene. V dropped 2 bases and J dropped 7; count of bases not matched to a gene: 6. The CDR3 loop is CASSLLGGQGNIQYF. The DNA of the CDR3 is TGTGCCAGCAGTTTACTCGGGGGACAGGGCAACATTCAGTACTTC.

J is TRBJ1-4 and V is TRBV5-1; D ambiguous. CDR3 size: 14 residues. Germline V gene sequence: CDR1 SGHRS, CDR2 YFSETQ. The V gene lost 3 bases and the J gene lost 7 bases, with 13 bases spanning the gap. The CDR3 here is CASSSGGQTEKLFF. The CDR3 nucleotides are TGCGCCAGCAGCTCCGGAGGGCAGACTGAAAAACTGTTTTTT.

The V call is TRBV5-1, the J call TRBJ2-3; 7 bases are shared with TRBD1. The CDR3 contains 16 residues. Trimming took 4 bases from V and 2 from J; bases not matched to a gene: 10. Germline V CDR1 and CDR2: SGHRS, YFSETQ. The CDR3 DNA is TGCGCCAGCAGCCTCTCCACAGGGGCGAACACAGATACGCAGTATTTT. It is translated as CASSLSTGANTDTQYF.

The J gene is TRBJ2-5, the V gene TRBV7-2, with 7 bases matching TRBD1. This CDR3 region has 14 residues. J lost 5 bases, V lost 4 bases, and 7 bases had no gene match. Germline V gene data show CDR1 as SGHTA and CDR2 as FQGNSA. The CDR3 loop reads CASSYEGQLETQYF. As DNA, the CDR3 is TGTGCCAGCAGCTACGAGGGACAGTTGGAGACCCAGTACTTC.

CDR3 nucleotide sequence: TGTGCCAGCAGTGACAGGACAGGGAGGGATACGCAGTATTTT. Protein sequence: CASSDRTGRDTQYF. V is TRBV2 and J is TRBJ2-3; 8 bases map to TRBD1. V was clipped by 3 bases and J by 6 bases; unmatched bases: 5. This CDR3 is 14 amino acids long. CDR1 SNHLY and CDR2 FYNNEI come from the germline V gene.

The CDR3 reads CASRSPRDRTPFSGNTIYF. CDR3 in DNA: TGTGCCAGCAGGTCCCCCAGGGACAGGACTCCCTTCTCTGGAAACACCATATATTTT. The chain combines TRBV6-4 with TRBJ1-3; 8 bases agree with TRBD1. The CDR3 has 19 residues. Per germline, CDR1 MRHNA and CDR2 SNTAGT. V shed 6 bases, J shed 0 bases, and the junction held 16 bases outside the gene matches.